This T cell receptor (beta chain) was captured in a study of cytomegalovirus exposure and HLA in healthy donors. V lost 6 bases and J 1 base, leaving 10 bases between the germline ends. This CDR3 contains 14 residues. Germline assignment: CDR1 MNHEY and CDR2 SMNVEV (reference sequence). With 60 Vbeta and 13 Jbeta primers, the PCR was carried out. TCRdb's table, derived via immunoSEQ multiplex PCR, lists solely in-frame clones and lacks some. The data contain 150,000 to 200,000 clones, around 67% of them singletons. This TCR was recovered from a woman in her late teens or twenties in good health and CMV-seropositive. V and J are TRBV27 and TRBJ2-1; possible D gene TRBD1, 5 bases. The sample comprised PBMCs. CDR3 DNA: TGTGCCAGCAGGCTCAGGGAATCCTACAATGAGCAGTTCTTC. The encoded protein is CASRLRESYNEQFF.